The 10 T cell receptor beta chains given below trace back to one sample, sequenced in a study of shared clonotypes between healthy human individuals. Clones were sequenced by immunoSEQ multiplex PCR, and TCRdb holds only the in-frame ones, with some missing. The table has roughly 2 million clones, nearly 97% seen once; the top ten hold roughly 0.13%. Sequencing used naive CD4+ T cells sorted from blood. Subset described: CD45RA+ positively selected. These receptor sequences come from a man aged 18-30 years in good health.

CDR3 bases: TGTGCTAGTGGTTTGCCCCTCGACAGGGTAGATACGCAGTATTTT. Its translation: CASGLPLDRVDTQYF. The chain joins TRBV12-5 to TRBJ2-3; 7 bases are a match to TRBD1. Germline CDR1 and CDR2: LGHNT and FRNRAP. Trimming took 2 bases from V and 5 from J; bases not matched to a gene: 7. CDR3 length: 15 amino acids.

CDR3 sequence reads: CASSGQGVYEQYF. The DNA of the CDR3 is TGTGCCAGCAGCGGACAGGGAGTCTACGAGCAGTACTTC. V and J are TRBV21-1 and TRBJ2-7; no check of the table's D call, TRBD1, against the DNA was made. TRBV21-1 is tagged as a pseudogene. The CDR3 is made up of 13 amino acids.

This rearrangement joins TRBV7-8 to TRBJ1-6, with D perhaps TRBD1 (5 bases). This CDR3 region has 15 residues. In germline, CDR1 is SGHVS, CDR2 FQNEAQ. With 5 bases removed from V and 14 bases from J, the gap between germline ends came to 22 bases. CDR3 bases: TGTGCCAGCAGCCGGGGACGGACCTATAATTCGGCCCTCCACTTT. Residues: CASSRGRTYNSALHF.

CDR3 region: CASSLVGAPNTGELFF. The CDR3 DNA is TGTGCCAGCAGCTTAGTGGGGGCACCGAACACCGGGGAGCTGTTTTTT. This rearrangement joins TRBV7-8 to TRBJ2-2; D is perhaps TRBD1 (6 bases). This CDR3 is built from 16 residues. Per germline, CDR1 SGHVS and CDR2 FQNEAQ. Between the trimmed V and J ends, which lost 1 base and 0 bases, there was a span of 9 bases.

This rearrangement joins TRBV18 to TRBJ1-1; the D is unclear. V shed 3 bases and J shed 2 bases, with 10 bases lying between them. Germline CDR1 and CDR2: KGHSH and LQKENI. This CDR3 is 14 amino acids long. The CDR3 region is CASSPLGSNTEAFF. The CDR3 DNA follows: TGTGCCAGCTCACCCCTCGGGTCTAACACTGAAGCTTTCTTT.

This clone came up once. This specimen includes other DNA sequences encoding the same CDR3. The gene calls are TRBV5-1 and TRBJ2-2; D unclear. Germline V CDR1 and CDR2: SGHRS, YFSETQ. With 0 bases removed from V and 1 base from J, the gap between germline ends came to 7 bases. This CDR3 comprises 15 residues. DNA for the CDR3: TGCGCCAGCAGCTTGGCCGGAGAGAACACCGGGGAGCTGTTTTTT. It yields the protein CASSLAGENTGELFF.

This rearrangement joins TRBV10-3 to TRBJ2-7; 7 positions agree with TRBD1. The CDR3 is made up of 14 amino acids. With V trimmed by 6 bases and J by 1 base, 6 bases remained unmatched. CDR1 is ENHRY, CDR2 SYGVKD, per germline. CDR3 loop: CAIRSGGTSYEQYF. The CDR3 DNA follows: TGTGCCATCAGATCAGGGGGTACGTCCTACGAGCAGTACTTC.

This clone has a single count. J is TRBJ1-1 and V is TRBV14; D call uncertain. This CDR3 has 16 residues. The germline gives CDR1 SGHDN, CDR2 FVKESK. Trimming took off 2 bases at V and 1 base at J, with 14 bases between the two ends. The DNA of the CDR3 is TGTGCCAGCAGCCAACAAACGGGGTTTCGGAACACTGAAGCTTTCTTT. This codes for CASSQQTGFRNTEAFF.

This clone appeared a few times. The rearrangement links TRBV5-1 to TRBJ2-2; 7 bases are shared with TRBD1. The V gene's germline CDR1 is SGHRS and CDR2 YFSETQ. The trim removed 4 bases at V and 7 bases at J, leaving 4 bases unmatched. There are 13 residues in the CDR3. CDR3 region: CASSPTGLGELFF. The CDR3 coding sequence is TGCGCCAGCAGCCCGACAGGGCTCGGGGAGCTGTTTTTT.

The chain is built from TRBV19 and TRBJ1-2, with D uncertain. In germline, CDR1 is LNHDA, CDR2 SQIVND (reference sequence). The CDR3 runs 13 residues. The V end was cut by 6 bases, the J end by 7 bases, with 15 bases between. The CDR3 bases are TGTGCCAGTAGCTTCAGACCGAAGGCTGGCTACACCTTC. Protein product: CASSFRPKAGYTF.